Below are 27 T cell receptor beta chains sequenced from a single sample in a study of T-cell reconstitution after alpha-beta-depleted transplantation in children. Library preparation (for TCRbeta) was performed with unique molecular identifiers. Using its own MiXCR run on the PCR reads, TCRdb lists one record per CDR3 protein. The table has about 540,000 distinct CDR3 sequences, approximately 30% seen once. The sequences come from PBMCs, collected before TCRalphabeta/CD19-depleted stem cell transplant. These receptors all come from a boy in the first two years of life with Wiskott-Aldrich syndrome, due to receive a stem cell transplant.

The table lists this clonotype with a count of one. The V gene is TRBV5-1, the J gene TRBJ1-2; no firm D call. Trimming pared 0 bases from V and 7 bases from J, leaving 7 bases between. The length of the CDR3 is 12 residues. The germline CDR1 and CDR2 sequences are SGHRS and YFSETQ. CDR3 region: CASSLEAAGYTF. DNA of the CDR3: TGCGCCAGCAGCTTGGAGGCAGCTGGCTACACCTTC.

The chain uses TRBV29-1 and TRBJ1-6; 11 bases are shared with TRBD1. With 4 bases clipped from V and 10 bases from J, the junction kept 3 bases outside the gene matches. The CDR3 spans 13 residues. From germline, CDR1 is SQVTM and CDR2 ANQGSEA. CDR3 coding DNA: TGCAGCGTTGGAGGGACAGGGGGATCACCCCTCCACTTT. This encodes CSVGGTGGSPLHF. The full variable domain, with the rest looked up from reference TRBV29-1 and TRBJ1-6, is SAVISQKPSRDICQRGTSLTIQCQVDSQVTMMFWYRQQPGQSLTLIATANQGSEATYESGFVIDKFPISRPNLTFSTLTVSNMSPEDSSIYLCSVGGTGGSPLHFGNGTRLTVT.

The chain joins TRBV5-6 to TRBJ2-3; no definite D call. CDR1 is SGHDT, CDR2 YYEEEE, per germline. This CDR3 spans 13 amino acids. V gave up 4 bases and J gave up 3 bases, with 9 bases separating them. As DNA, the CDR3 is TGTGCCAGCAGCCTGGAGCAGACAGATACGCAGTATTTT. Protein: CASSLEQTDTQYF.

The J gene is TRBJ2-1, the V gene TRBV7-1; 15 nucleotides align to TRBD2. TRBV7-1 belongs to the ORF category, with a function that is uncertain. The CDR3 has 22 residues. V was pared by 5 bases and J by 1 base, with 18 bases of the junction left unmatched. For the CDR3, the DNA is TGTGCCAGCAGCGCAACCATTACAGGAGGACTAGCGGGAGGGGCATCCTACAATGAGCAGTTCTTC. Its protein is CASSATITGGLAGGASYNEQFF.

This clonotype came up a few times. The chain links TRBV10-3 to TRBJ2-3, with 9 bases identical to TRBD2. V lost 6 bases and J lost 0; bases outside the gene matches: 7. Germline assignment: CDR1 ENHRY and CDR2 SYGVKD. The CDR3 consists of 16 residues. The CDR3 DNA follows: TGTGCCATCAGGGGCTATAGCGGGAGAAGCACAGATACGCAGTATTTT. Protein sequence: CAIRGYSGRSTDTQYF.

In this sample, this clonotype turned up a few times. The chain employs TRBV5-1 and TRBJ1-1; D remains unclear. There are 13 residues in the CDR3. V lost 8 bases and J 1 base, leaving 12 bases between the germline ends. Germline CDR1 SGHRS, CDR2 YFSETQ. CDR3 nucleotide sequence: TGCGCCAGTCGCCCCCACACGAACACTGAAGCTTTCTTT. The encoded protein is CASRPHTNTEAFF.

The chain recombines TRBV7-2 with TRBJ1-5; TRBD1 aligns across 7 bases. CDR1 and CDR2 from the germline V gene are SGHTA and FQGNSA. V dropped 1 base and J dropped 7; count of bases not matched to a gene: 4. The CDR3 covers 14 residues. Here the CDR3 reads CASSLGPGGQPQHF. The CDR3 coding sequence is TGTGCCAGCAGCTTAGGGCCAGGGGGGCAGCCCCAGCATTTT.

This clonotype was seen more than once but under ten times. The CDR3 reads CASRRTRHNNEQFF. Written as DNA, the CDR3 is TGTGCCAGCAGACGAACTAGACACAACAATGAGCAGTTCTTC. This chain joins TRBV27 and TRBJ2-1, with D tentatively TRBD2 (5 bases). V was shortened by 6 bases and J by 5 bases, with 14 bases between the two germline ends. Germline assignment: CDR1 MNHEY and CDR2 SMNVEV (reference sequence). This CDR3 comprises 14 residues.

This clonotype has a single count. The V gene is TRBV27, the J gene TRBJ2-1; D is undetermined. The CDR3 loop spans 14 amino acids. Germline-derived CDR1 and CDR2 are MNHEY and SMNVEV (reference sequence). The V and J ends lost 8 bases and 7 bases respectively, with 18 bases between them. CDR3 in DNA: TGTGCCAGCCCTTCCCATGACCTCGGTAATGAGCAGTTCTTC. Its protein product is CASPSHDLGNEQFF.

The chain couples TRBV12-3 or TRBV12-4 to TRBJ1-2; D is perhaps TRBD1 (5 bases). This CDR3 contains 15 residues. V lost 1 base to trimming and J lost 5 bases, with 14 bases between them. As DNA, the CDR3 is TGTGCCAGCAGTTTAGTGGGGGGATCTGCGTATGGCTACACCTTC. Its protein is CASSLVGGSAYGYTF.

This CDR3 reads CASGRISSSTDTQYF. Here the CDR3 DNA reads TGTGCCAGCGGTCGCATCTCCAGTAGCACAGATACGCAGTATTTT. The chain joins TRBV6-1 to TRBJ2-3; D gene uncertain. V dropped 8 bases and J dropped 0 bases, with 15 bases sitting between them. Germline lookup yields CDR1 MNHNS and CDR2 SASEGT. The CDR3 loop spans 15 amino acids.

The CDR3, as DNA: TGTGCCAGCGGTATAGCCCCGGATACGCAGTATTTT. It encodes CASGIAPDTQYF. The V gene is TRBV12-3 or TRBV12-4, the J gene TRBJ2-3; no definite D call. The germline V and J ends were trimmed by 8 bases and 6 bases, with 12 bases remaining between them. The CDR3 totals 12 residues.

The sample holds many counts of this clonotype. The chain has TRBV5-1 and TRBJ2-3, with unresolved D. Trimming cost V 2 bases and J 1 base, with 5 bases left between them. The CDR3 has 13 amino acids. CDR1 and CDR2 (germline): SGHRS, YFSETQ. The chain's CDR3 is CASSLPGTDTQYF. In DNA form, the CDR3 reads TGCGCCAGCAGCTTACCCGGCACAGATACGCAGTATTTT.

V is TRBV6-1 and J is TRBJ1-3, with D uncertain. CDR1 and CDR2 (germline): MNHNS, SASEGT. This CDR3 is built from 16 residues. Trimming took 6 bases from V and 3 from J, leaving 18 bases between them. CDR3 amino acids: CASRTSETFGGNTIYF. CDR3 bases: TGTGCCAGCAGAACCTCGGAGACCTTCGGTGGAAACACCATATATTTT.

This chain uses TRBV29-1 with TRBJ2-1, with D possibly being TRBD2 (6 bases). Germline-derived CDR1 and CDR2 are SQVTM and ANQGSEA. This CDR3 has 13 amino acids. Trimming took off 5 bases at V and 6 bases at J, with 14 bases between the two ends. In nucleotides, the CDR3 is TGCAGCGTTAGGAGGGCCCGAGGCAATGAGCAGTTCTTC. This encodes CSVRRARGNEQFF.

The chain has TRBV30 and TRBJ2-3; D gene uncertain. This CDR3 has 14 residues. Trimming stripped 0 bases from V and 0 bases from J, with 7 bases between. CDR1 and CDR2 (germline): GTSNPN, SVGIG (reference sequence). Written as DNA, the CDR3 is TGTGCCTGGAGTGTACCCGGCAGCACAGATACGCAGTATTTT. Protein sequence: CAWSVPGSTDTQYF.

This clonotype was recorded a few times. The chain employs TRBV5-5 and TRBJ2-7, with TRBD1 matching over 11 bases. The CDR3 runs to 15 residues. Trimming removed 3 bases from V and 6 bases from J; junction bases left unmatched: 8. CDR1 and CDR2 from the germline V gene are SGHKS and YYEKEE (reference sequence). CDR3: CASSYTGTGGTEQYF. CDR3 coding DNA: TGTGCCAGCAGCTATACCGGGACAGGGGGGACCGAGCAGTACTTC.

The CDR3 is CASSRGRYSSGNTIYF. CDR3 sequence (DNA): TGTGCCAGCAGCCGGGGTCGCTACAGCTCTGGAAACACCATATATTTT. The chain joins TRBV7-8 to TRBJ1-3; no definite D call. The CDR3 contains 16 residues. Germline-derived CDR1 and CDR2 are SGHVS and FQNEAQ. V was clipped by 5 bases and J by 0 bases, with 14 bases between them.

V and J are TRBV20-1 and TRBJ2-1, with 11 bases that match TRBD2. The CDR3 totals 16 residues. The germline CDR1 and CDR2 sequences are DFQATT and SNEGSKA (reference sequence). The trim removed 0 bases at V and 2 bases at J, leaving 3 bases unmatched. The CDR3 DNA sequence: TGCAGTGCTAGAGACATGGGACTAGCGGCCTACAATGAGCAGTTCTTC. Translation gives CSARDMGLAAYNEQFF.

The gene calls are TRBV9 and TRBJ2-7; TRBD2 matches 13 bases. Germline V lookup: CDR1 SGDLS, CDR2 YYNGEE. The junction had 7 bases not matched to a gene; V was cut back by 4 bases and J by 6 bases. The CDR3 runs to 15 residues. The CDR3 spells CASSPRTSGSGEQYF. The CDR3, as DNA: TGTGCCAGCAGCCCTCGGACTAGCGGGAGTGGCGAGCAGTACTTC.

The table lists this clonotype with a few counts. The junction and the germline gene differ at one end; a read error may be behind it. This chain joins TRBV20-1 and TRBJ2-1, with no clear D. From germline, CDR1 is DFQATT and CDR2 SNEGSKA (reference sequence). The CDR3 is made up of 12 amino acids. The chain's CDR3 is CSARDRTPKQFF. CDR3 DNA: TGCAGTGCTAGAGATCGCACGCCCAAGCAATTCTTC.

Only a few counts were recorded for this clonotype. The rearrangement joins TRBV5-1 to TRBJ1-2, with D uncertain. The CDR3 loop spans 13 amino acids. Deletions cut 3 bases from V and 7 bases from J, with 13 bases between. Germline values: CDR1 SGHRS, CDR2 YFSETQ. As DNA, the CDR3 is TGCGCCAGCAGCTCGGACGGGTCTCGTGGCTACACCTTC. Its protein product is CASSSDGSRGYTF. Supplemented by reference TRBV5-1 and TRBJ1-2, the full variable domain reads KAGVTQTPRYLIKTRGQQVTLSCSPISGHRSVSWYQQTPGQGLQFLFEYFSETQRNKGNFPGRFSGRQFSNSRSEMNVSTLELGDSALYLCASSSDGSRGYTFGSGTRLTVV.

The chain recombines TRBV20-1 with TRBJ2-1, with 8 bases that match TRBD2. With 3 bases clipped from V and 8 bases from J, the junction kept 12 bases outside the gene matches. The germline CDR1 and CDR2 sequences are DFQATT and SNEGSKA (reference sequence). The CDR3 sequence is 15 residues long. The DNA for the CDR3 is TGCAGTGCTAGCAGAGCGGGAGCTTTCTCTCATGAGCAGTTCTTC. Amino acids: CSASRAGAFSHEQFF.

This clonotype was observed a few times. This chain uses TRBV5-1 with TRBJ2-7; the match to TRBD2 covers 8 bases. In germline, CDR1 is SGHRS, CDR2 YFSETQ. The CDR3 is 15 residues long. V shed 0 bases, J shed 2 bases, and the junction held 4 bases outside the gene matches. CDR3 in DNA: TGCGCCAGCAGCTTGGTCGCGGGAGGCGCCTACGAGCAGTACTTC. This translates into CASSLVAGGAYEQYF.

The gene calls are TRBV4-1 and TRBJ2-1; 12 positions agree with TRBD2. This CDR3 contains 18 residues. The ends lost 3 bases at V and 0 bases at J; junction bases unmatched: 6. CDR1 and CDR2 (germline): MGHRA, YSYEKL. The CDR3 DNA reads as TGCGCCAGCAGCCAGTCCGGGACTAGCGGGCGCTCCTACAATGAGCAGTTCTTC. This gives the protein CASSQSGTSGRSYNEQFF.

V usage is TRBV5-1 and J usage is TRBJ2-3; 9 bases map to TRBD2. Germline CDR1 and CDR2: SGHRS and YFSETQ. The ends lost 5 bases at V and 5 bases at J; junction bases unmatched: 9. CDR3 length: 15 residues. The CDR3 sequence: CASRIAGEARDTQYF. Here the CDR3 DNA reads TGCGCCAGCAGAATAGCGGGAGAAGCCAGAGATACGCAGTATTTT.

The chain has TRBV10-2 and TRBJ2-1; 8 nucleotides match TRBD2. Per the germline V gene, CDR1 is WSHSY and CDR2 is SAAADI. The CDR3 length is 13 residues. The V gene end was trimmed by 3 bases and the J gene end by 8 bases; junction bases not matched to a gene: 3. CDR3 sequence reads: CASSDSGSYEQFF. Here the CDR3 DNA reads TGCGCCAGCAGTGACAGCGGGAGCTATGAGCAGTTCTTC.